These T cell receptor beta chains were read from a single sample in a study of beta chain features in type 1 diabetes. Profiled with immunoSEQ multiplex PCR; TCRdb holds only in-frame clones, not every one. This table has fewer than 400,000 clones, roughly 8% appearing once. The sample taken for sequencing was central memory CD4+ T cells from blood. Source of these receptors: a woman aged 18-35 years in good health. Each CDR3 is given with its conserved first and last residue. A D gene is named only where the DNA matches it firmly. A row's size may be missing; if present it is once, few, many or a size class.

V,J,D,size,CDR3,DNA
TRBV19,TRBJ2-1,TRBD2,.,CASTSGRAEQFF,TGTGCCAGTACTAGCGGGAGGGCGGAGCAGTTCTTC
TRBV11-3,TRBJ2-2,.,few,CASSSGGLSGELFF,TGTGCCAGCAGCTCCGGGGGTTTGTCCGGGGAGCTGTTTTTT
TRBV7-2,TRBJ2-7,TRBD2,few,CASSLYGTSGIYEQYF,TGTGCCAGCAGCTTGTACGGGACTAGCGGAATCTACGAGCAGTACTTC
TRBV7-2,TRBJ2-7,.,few,CASSLSQRYEQYF,TGTGCCAGCAGCTTAAGCCAGAGATACGAGCAGTACTTC
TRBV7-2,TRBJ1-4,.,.,CASSRFSTNEKLFF,TGTGCCAGCAGCCGGTTTTCAACTAATGAAAAACTGTTTTTT
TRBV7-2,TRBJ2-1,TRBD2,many,CASSLDSGRRNEQFF,TGTGCCAGCAGCTTAGACAGCGGGAGACGGAATGAGCAGTTCTTC
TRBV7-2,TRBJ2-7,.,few,CASSPRVGPYEQYF,TGTGCCAGCAGCCCCCGAGTAGGGCCCTACGAGCAGTACTTC
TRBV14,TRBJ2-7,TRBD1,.,CASSPSGQGFNEQYF,TGTGCCAGCAGCCCCTCGGGACAGGGGTTTAACGAGCAGTACTTC
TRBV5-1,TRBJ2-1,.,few,CASSLGADNEQFF,TGCGCCAGCAGCTTGGGGGCTGACAATGAGCAGTTCTTC
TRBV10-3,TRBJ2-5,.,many,CAIGDVSRETQYF,TGTGCCATCGGAGACGTCTCACGAGAGACCCAGTACTTC
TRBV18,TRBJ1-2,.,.,CASSPPTLVGSNGYTF,TGTGCCAGCTCACCACCGACTTTGGTCGGTTCAAATGGCTACACCTTC
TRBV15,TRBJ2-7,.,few,CATSRDRSGVGEQYF,TGTGCCACCAGCAGAGATCGATCGGGGGTGGGAGAGCAGTACTTC
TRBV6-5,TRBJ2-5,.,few,CASSKDPAAQETQYF,TGTGCCAGCAGCAAGGACCCAGCTGCCCAAGAGACCCAGTACTTC
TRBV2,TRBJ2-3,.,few,CASIRDFTDTQYF,TGTGCCAGCATTAGGGACTTCACAGATACGCAGTATTTT
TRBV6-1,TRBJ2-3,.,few,CASSRTASTDTQYF,TGTGCCAGCAGTAGGACGGCAAGCACAGATACGCAGTATTTT
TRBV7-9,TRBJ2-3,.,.,CASSPTSQPSGNTQYF,TGTGCCAGCAGCCCTACAAGTCAACCCTCCGGGAATACGCAGTATTTT
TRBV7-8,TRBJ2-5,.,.,CARTEGAETQYF,TGTGCCAGGACGGAGGGTGCGGAGACCCAGTACTTC
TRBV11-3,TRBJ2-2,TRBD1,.,CASSPGQGASGELFF,TGTGCCAGCAGCCCGGGACAGGGGGCGTCCGGGGAGCTGTTTTTT
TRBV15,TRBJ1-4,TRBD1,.,CATSRDRASNEKLFF,TGTGCCACCAGCAGGGACAGGGCATCTAATGAAAAACTGTTTTTT
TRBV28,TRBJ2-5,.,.,CASNNQGGETQYF,TGTGCCAGCAACAATCAAGGCGGGGAGACCCAGTACTTC
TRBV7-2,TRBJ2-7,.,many,CASSLAGARTRYEQYF,TGTGCCAGCAGCTTAGCGGGGGCCCGGACACGATACGAGCAGTACTTC
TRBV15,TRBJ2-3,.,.,CATRRTDSTDTQYF,TGTGCCACCAGAAGGACAGATAGCACAGATACGCAGTATTTT
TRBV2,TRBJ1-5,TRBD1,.,CASSGTGGVQPQHF,TGTGCCAGCAGTGGGACAGGGGGCGTCCAGCCCCAGCATTTT
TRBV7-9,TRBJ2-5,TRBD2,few,CASSLGGTSGSLGETQYF,TGTGCCAGCAGCTTAGGTGGGACTAGCGGGAGTCTCGGAGAGACCCAGTACTTC
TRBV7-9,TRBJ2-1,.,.,CASSPSLADNEQFF,TGTGCCAGCAGCCCCTCGCTTGCTGACAATGAGCAGTTCTTC
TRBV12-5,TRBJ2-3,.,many,CARRTSTDTQYF,TGTGCCCGCCGAACTAGCACAGATACGCAGTATTTT
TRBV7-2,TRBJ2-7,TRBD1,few,CASSAGQGRFEQYF,TGTGCCAGCAGCGCGGGACAGGGGAGATTCGAGCAGTACTTC
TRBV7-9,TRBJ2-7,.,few,CASSPRWSGGYEQYF,TGTGCCAGCAGCCCTCGGTGGTCAGGAGGATACGAGCAGTACTTC
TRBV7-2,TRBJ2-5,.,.,CASSLSRETQYF,TGTGCCAGCAGCTTATCGAGAGAGACCCAGTACTTC
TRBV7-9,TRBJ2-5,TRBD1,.,CASSLRQGETQYF,TGTGCCAGCAGCTTGAGACAGGGTGAGACCCAGTACTTC
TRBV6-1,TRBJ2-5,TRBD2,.,CASSEHSSRSGRAGSNQETQYF,TGTGCCAGCAGTGAACATAGCTCTCGGAGCGGGAGGGCCGGATCCAATCAAGAGACCCAGTACTTC
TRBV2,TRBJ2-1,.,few,CASRQAPTSSNEQFF,TGTGCCAGCAGACAAGCTCCAACTAGCAGCAATGAGCAGTTCTTC
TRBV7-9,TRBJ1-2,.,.,CASSLQGQRGEGYTF,TGTGCCAGCAGCTTGCAGGGTCAGCGGGGGGAAGGCTACACCTTC
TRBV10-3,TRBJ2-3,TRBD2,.,CAISSGSGQSNTDTQYF,TGTGCCATCTCATCGGGTAGCGGGCAATCCAACACAGATACGCAGTATTTT
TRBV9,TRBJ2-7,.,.,CASSVGGRSYEQYF,TGTGCCAGCAGCGTAGGTGGCAGGTCCTACGAGCAGTACTTC
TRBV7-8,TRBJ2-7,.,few,CASSRLEGTYEQYF,TGTGCCAGCAGTCGTTTGGAGGGGACCTACGAGCAGTACTTC
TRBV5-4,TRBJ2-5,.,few,CASSPPQAQETQYF,TGTGCCAGCAGCCCCCCGCAGGCTCAAGAGACCCAGTACTTC
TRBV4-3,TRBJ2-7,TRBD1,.,CASSHVDRAYEQYF,TGCGCCAGCAGCCACGTAGACAGGGCCTACGAGCAGTACTTC